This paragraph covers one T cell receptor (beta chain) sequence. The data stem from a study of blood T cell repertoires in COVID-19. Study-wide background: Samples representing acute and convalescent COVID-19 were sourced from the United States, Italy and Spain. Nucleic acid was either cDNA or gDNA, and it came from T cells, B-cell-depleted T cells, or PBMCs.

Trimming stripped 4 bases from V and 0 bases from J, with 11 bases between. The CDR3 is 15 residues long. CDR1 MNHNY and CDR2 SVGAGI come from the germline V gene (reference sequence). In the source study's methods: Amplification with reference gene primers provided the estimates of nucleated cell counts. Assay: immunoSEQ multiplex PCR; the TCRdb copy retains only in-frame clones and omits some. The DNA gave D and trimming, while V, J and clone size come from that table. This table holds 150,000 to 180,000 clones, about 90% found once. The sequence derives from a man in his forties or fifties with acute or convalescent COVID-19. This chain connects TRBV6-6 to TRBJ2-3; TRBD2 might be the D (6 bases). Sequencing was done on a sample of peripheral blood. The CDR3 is CASSSGGTSTDTQYF. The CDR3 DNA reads TGTGCCAGCAGTTCTGGCGGGACTAGCACAGATACGCAGTATTTT.